The text below deals with one TCR beta chain. V lost 6 bases and J lost 7; bases outside the gene matches: 12. Germline V CDR1 and CDR2: SNHLY, FYNNEI. This CDR3 has 14 residues. The sample is drawn from a study of Graves' ophthalmopathy and Graves' hyperthyroidism. Beta-chain TCR CDR3 regions were amplified from RNA transcripts. Following a first-round RT-PCR that used HTBI primers, a second-round multiplex PCR was carried out. MiXCR, applied by TCRdb to the multiplex PCR reads, yields one record per CDR3 protein. The profile shows 200,000 to 300,000 distinct CDR3 sequences, around 42% of them singletons.

This chain joins TRBV2 and TRBJ2-7; 7 nucleotides line up with TRBD2. The TCR originated in an adult man with Graves' ophthalmopathy. The source material was peripheral blood. Written as DNA, the CDR3 is TGTGCCAGCAGCGTACGGGGGGACCTTCGAGAGCAGTACTTC. This translates into CASSVRGDLREQYF.